This T cell receptor (beta chain) was found in a study of blood T cells in healthy people across ages. For the study at large: Every two T cells gave about one barcoded beta molecule via template switching. Findings of the study overall: It was not known whether donors were CMV positive (a possible confounder of expanded clonotype changes).

Per sample, a minimum of 6.5 million PBMCs were isolated. Alongside a J-beta primer mix, a sample-barcoded 5' primer served in a second PCR lasting about 7 to 12 cycles. TCRdb itself ran the 5' RACE reads through MiXCR, one entry per CDR3 protein. In the table there are about 1,500,000 distinct CDR3 sequences, 42% of which are singletons. A note on this clonotype: The antigen is undetermined.

The TCR comes from a woman aged 18 to 35 in good health. The material sequenced was blood.

The CDR3 here is CASSFRQKVGYTF. The CDR3 bases are TGTGCCAGCAGTTTCCGGCAGAAAGTTGGCTACACCTTC. The rearrangement links TRBV12-3 or TRBV12-4 to TRBJ1-2; D remains ambiguous. Trimming took off 3 bases at V and 7 bases at J, with 12 bases between the two ends. The CDR3 covers 13 residues.